The clone carrying this T cell receptor beta chain was counted many times. Its antigen is unknown. These data originate in a study of T-cell memory formation after mild COVID-19. The authors produced TCR alpha and TCR beta cDNA libraries with sample barcodes and UMIs by 5'RACE using constant-segment primers. TCRdb recomputed calls from the 5' RACE reads with MiXCR, one row per CDR3 protein. The sample lists hundreds of thousands of distinct CDR3 sequences; more than 20% were seen once. Study-level points and caveats: Nothing showed for sure that second-wave clones peaking on day 37 were SARS-CoV-2 specific. For contracting clones, CD4+ ones sat mainly in CM and EM, CD8+ in EMRA.

Germline-derived CDR1 and CDR2 are SGHVS and FQNEAQ. This CDR3 has 14 amino acids. Losses at the gene ends were 1 base for V and 4 bases for J; bases not matched to a gene: 1. The chain joins TRBV7-8 to TRBJ1-1, with TRBD1 matching 9 bases. The sample taken for sequencing was PBMCs or a T cell subset sorted from them (not recorded which). This sequence was found in an adult woman who had mild COVID-19 (a few samples of this study predate the infection). Cell type and time point are not known. The CDR3 DNA follows: TGTGCCAGCAGCTTAGGGGACAGGGTCACTGAAGCTTTCTTT. Protein product: CASSLGDRVTEAFF.